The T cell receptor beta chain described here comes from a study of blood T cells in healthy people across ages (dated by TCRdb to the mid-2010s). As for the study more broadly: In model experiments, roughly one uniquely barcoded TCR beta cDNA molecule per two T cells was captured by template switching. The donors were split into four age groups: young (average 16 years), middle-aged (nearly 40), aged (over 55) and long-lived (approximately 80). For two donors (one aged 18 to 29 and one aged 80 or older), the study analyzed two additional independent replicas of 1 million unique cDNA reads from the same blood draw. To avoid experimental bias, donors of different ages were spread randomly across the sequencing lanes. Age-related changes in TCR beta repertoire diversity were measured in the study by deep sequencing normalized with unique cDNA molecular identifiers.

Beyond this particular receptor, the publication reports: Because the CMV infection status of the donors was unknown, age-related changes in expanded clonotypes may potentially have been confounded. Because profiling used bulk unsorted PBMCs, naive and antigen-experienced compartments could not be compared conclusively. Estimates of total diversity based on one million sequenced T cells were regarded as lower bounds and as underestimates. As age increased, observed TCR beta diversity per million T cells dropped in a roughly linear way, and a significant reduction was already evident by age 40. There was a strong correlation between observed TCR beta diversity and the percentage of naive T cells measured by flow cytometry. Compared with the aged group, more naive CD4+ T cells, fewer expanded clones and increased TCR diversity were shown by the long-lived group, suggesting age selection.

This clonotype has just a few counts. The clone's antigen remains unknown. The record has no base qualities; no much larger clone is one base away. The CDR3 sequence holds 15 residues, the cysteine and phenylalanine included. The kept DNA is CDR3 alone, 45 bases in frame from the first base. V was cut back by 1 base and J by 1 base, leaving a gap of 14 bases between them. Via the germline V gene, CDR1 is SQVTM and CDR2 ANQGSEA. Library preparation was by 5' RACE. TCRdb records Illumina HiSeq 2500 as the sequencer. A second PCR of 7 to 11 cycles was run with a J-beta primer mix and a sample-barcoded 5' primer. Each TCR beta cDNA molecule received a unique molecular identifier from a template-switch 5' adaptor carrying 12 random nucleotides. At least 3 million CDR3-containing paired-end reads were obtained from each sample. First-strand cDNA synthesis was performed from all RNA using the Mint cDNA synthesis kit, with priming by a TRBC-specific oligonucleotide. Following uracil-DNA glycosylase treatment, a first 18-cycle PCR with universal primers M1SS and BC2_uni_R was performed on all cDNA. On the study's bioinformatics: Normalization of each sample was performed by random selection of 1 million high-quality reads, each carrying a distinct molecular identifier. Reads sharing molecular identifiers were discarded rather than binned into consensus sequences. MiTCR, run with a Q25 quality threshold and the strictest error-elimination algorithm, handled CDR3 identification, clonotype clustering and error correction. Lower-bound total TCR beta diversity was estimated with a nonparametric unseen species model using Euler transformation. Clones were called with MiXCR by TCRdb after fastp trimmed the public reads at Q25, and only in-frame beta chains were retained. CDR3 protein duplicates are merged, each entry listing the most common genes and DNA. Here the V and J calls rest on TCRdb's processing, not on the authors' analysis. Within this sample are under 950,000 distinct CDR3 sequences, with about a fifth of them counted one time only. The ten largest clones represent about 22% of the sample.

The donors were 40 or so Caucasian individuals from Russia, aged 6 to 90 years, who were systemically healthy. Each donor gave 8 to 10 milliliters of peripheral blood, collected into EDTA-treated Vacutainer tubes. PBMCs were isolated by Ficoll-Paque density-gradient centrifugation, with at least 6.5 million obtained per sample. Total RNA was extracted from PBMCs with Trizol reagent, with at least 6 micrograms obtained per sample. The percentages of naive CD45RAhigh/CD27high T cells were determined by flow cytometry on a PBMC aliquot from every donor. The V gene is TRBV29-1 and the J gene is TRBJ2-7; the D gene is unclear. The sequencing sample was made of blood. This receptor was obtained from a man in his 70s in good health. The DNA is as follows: TGCAGCGTTGAAGTCCATCGACTCCTATCCTACGAGCAGTACTTC. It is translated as CSVEVHRLLSYEQYF.